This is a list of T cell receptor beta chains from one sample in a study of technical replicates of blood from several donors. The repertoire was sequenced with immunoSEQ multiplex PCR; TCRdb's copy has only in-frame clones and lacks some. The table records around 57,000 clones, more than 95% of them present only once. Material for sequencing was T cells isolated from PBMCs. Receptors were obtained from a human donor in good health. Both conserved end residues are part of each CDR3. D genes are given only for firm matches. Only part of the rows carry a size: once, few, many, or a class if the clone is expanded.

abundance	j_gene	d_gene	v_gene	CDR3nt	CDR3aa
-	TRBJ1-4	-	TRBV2	TGTGCCAGCAGGATGGCTGAAAAACTGTTTTTT	CASRMAEKLFF
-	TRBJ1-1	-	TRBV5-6	TGTGCCAGCAGCTTTTTTGGGAGGGCTTTCTTT	CASSFFGRAFF
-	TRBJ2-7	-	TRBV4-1	TGCGCCAGCAGCGACGAATACAGCTCCTACGAGCAGTACTTC	CASSDEYSSYEQYF
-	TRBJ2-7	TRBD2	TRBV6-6	TGTGCCAGCCGGAAGACTAGCTCGTCGACCTACGAGCAGTACTTC	CASRKTSSSTYEQYF
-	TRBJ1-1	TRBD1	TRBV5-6	TGTGCCAGCAGCCGGAGCCCAGGGGGAAGAGTCACTGAAGCTTTCTTT	CASSRSPGGRVTEAFF
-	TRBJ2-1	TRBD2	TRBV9	TGTGCCAGCGGAAGCGGGACTTCCTACAATGAGCAGTTCTTC	CASGSGTSYNEQFF
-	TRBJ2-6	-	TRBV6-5	TGTGCCAGCAGTTACTCGATCTTTAGGAGCGTCCTGACTTTC	CASSYSIFRSVLTF
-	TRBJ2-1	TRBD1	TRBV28	TGTGCCAGCAGTGATGACAGGGGAACCTACAATGAGCAGTTCTTC	CASSDDRGTYNEQFF
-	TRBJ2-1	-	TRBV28	TGTGCCACCCTGATGGGGAGCATGTACAATGAGCAGTTCTTC	CATLMGSMYNEQFF
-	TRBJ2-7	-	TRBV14	TGTGCCAGCAGCCCCTTCCGGAGCCATAGCTCCTACGAGCAGTACTTC	CASSPFRSHSSYEQYF
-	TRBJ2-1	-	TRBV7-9	TGTGCCAGCAGCGGACGTACTAGTTCAGACAATGAGCAGTTCTTC	CASSGRTSSDNEQFF
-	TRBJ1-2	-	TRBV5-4	TGTGCCAGCCTCGCTCGGGGGGGGCCGGAGGGCTACACCTTC	CASLARGGPEGYTF
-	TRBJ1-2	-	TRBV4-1	TGCGCCAGCAGCCAAGAGTTATCCTATGGCTACACCTTC	CASSQELSYGYTF
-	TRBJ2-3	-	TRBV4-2	TGTGCCAGCAGCCAAGATCGTTCCGGGGAGGTAAGAGATACGCAGTATTTT	CASSQDRSGEVRDTQYF
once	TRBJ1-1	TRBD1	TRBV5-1	TGCGCCAGCAGCTTGAGGACAGGAATTAACACTGAAGCTTTCTTT	CASSLRTGINTEAFF
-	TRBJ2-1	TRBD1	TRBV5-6	TGTGCCAGCAGCTTGTTGCCCTCAAGTAGGGGGCACTACAATGAGCAGTTCTTC	CASSLLPSSRGHYNEQFF
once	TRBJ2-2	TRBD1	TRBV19	TGTGCCAGTAGTCCGGACAGGGCTAGGACCGGGGAGCTGTTTTTT	CASSPDRARTGELFF
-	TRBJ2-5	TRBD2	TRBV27	TGTGCCAGCAGTTTAAGCGGGGGCGAGACCCAGTACTTC	CASSLSGGETQYF
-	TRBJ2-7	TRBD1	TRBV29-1	TGCAGCGTTGTGGCTCTGGGACAGGCCTACGAGCAGTACTTC	CSVVALGQAYEQYF
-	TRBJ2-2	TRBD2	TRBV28	TGTGCCAGCAGCCCCCGCATAAGCGGGAGGACCGGGGAGCTGTTTTTT	CASSPRISGRTGELFF
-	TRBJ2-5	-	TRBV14	TGTGCCAGCAGCCAAGATGGAGGGAAAACAAGAAAGTACTTC	CASSQDGGKTRKYF
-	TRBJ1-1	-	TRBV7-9	TGTGCCAGCAGTCAGGGCCCGGACACTGAAGCTTTCTTT	CASSQGPDTEAFF
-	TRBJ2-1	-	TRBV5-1	TGCGCCAGCAGCTGGAGGGGCGGGGAAGACTATGAGCAGTTCTTC	CASSWRGGEDYEQFF
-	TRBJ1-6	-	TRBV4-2	TGTGCCAGCAGCCAAGATCGTAGAGCGACAGCTGGTAATTCACCCCTCCACTTT	CASSQDRRATAGNSPLHF
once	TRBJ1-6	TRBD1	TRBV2	TGTGCCAGCGGCCGGGACAGGGTTAATTCACCCCTCCACTTT	CASGRDRVNSPLHF
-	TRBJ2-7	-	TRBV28	TGTGCCAGCACAGGGGGGCAGGGAAGCTACGAGCAGTACTTC	CASTGGQGSYEQYF
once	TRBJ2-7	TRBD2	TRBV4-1	TGCGCCAGCAGCCAAGATGGGAGGGGGCAGTACTTC	CASSQDGRGQYF
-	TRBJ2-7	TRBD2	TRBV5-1	TGCGCCAGCAGCCTTGGGACTAGCGCGTCCTACGAGCAGTACTTC	CASSLGTSASYEQYF
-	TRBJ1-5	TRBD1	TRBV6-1	TGTGCCAGCAGTCCCGGACAGGATCATCAGCCCCAGCATTTT	CASSPGQDHQPQHF
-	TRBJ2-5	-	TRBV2	TGTGCCAGCAGTGGGCGGGGCGGACAAGAGACCCAGTACTTC	CASSGRGGQETQYF
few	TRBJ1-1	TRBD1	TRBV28	TGTGCCAGTGTGGCGAGGGGGCAGAACACTGAAGCTTTCTTT	CASVARGQNTEAFF
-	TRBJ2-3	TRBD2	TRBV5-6	TGTGCCAGCAGCTTGCGGACTAGCTCAGGCACAGATACGCAGTATTTT	CASSLRTSSGTDTQYF
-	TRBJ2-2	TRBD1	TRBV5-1	TGCGCCAGCAGCCCCGGACAGGGGACCGGGGAGCTGTTTTTT	CASSPGQGTGELFF
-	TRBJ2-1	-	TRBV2	TGTGCCAGCAGCGAAAACATGGCTTCCTACAATGAGCAGTTCTTC	CASSENMASYNEQFF
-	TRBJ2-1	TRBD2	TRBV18	TGTGCCAGCTCATCTCCGTTCGGGGGGTACAATGAGCAGTTCTTC	CASSSPFGGYNEQFF
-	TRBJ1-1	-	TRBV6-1	TGTGCCAGCAGTGATGGGATGGGACTGATTAACACTGAAGCTTTCTTT	CASSDGMGLINTEAFF
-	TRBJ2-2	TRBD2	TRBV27	TGTGCCAGCAGCTCCCACTTTAGCGGGAAAAGGGGCACCGGGGAGCTGTTTTTT	CASSSHFSGKRGTGELFF
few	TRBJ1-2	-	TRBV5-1	TGCGCCAGCAGAACAGAACCCTCTAATGGCTACACCTTC	CASRTEPSNGYTF
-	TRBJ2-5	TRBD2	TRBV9	TGTGCCAGCAGCGGGACTAGCGTTCGGGAGACCCAGTACTTC	CASSGTSVRETQYF
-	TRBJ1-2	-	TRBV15	TGTGCCACCAGCAGAGCAGGGATCAACTATGGCTACACCTTC	CATSRAGINYGYTF
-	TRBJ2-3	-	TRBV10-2	TGCGCCAGCAGAAATAGCGAGGCTAGCACAGATACGCAGTATTTT	CASRNSEASTDTQYF
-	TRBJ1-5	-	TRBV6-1	TGTGCCAGCAGTGAAACACGGGCCGGGAATTGGCCCCAGCATTTT	CASSETRAGNWPQHF
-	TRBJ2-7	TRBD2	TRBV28	TGTGCCAGCAGTCCCGCGGGACTAGCGGGAGTCGAGCAGTACTTC	CASSPAGLAGVEQYF